A single sample gave rise to the 3 T cell receptor beta chains below, sequenced in a study of shared clonotypes between healthy human individuals. Clones were sequenced by immunoSEQ multiplex PCR, and TCRdb holds only the in-frame ones, with some missing. The sample contains almost 750,000 clones, roughly two thirds of which appear only once. What was sequenced was memory CD4+ T cells sorted from blood. Subset: CD45RA-negative fraction. The source of these receptors is a woman in her twenties or thirties in good health.

The V call is TRBV2, the J call TRBJ1-5; D is unclear. This CDR3 is built from 8 residues. V gave up 8 bases and J gave up 15 bases, with 8 bases separating them. Per the germline V gene, CDR1 is SNHLY and CDR2 is FYNNEI. CDR3 amino acids: CASLPRHF. Here the CDR3 DNA reads TGTGCCAGCCTTCCTAGGCATTTT. The full variable domain, completed using reference TRBV2 and TRBJ1-5, is EPEVTQTPSHQVTQMGQEVILRCVPISNHLYFYWYRQILGQKVEFLVSFYNNEISEKSEIFDDQFSVERPDGSNFTLKIRSTKLEDSAMYFCASLPRHFGDGTRLSIL.

This clone was seen at least ten times. The chain links TRBV19 to TRBJ1-1; 9 nucleotides match TRBD1. Trimming at V came to 4 bases and at J to 4 bases, leaving 10 bases not matched to a gene. This CDR3 has 16 residues. Germline V gene data show CDR1 as LNHDA and CDR2 as SQIVND (reference sequence). CDR3 DNA sequence: TGTGCCAGTAGTAAGGGGGACAGGGTGGTTGTCACTGAAGCTTTCTTT. Protein sequence: CASSKGDRVVVTEAFF.

This chain links TRBV7-2 with TRBJ1-1, with unresolved D. Germline V gene data show CDR1 as SGHTA and CDR2 as FQGNSA. CDR3 size: 14 residues. Trimming pared 8 bases from V and 3 bases from J, leaving 16 bases between. DNA of the CDR3: TGTGCCAGCGGAATGGGAAGTTTGCACACTGAAGCTTTCTTT. Protein: CASGMGSLHTEAFF. The full variable domain, in which reference TRBV7-2 and TRBJ1-1 provide the parts outside the CDR3, is GAGVSQSPSNKVTEKGKDVELRCDPISGHTALYWYRQSLGQGLEFLIYFQGNSAPDKSGLPSDRFSAERTGGSVSTLTIQRTQQEDSAVYLCASGMGSLHTEAFFGQGTRLTVV.